The 21 T cell receptor beta chains below all came from one sample that was sequenced in a study of cytomegalovirus exposure and HLA in healthy donors. PCR used 60 Vbeta primers and 13 Jbeta primers. The protocol was immunoSEQ multiplex PCR, while the TCRdb copy is restricted to in-frame clones and leaves out a portion. The data show nearly 110,000 clones, approximately 74% seen once. Sequencing was carried out using PBMCs. These receptors originate from a woman in her thirties or forties in good health and CMV-seropositive.

The chain is built from TRBV5-1 and TRBJ2-2, with D perhaps matching TRBD2 (5 bases). Germline V gene sequence: CDR1 SGHRS, CDR2 YFSETQ. The ends were cut back, 2 bases at V and 4 bases at J, with 6 bases in the middle. This CDR3 contains 13 residues. CDR3 nucleotide sequence: TGCGCCAGCAGCTTCGAGGGCACCGGGGAGCTGTTTTTT. Its translation is CASSFEGTGELFF.

The rearrangement uses TRBV14 and TRBJ2-3, with unresolved D. The germline V and J ends were trimmed by 4 bases and 5 bases, with 7 bases remaining between them. The CDR3 has 12 amino acids. Per the germline V gene, CDR1 is SGHDN and CDR2 is FVKESK. CDR3 loop: CASSLYRDTQYF. DNA of the CDR3: TGTGCCAGCAGCCTTTACAGAGATACGCAGTATTTT.

This chain uses TRBV6-5 with TRBJ1-2; D remains ambiguous. This CDR3 is built from 11 residues. V dropped 6 bases and J dropped 8 bases, with 10 bases sitting between them. Germline V gives CDR1 MNHEY, CDR2 SVGAGI. CDR3 DNA: TGTGCCAGCAGGAAACATTGGGGCTACACCTTC. It codes for CASRKHWGYTF.

The V and J genes are TRBV7-8 and TRBJ2-1; no clear D. This CDR3 has 14 amino acids. Trimming took off 5 bases at V and 2 bases at J, with 10 bases between the two ends. Germline values: CDR1 SGHVS, CDR2 FQNEAQ. CDR3 DNA: TGTGCCAGCAGCCCAACAGATCCCTACAATGAGCAGTTCTTC. Its protein product is CASSPTDPYNEQFF.

Remarks on this clone: Germline and junction disagree at one end, which may indicate a read error. Other nucleotide sequences in the sample specify the same CDR3. The CDR3 sequence is CASSPVESEAFF. The CDR3, as DNA: TGTGCAAGCAGTCCCGTGGAGTCTGAAGCTTTCTTT. The chain uses TRBV6-5 and TRBJ1-1; D gene uncertain. The CDR3 totals 12 residues. Germline V gene sequence: CDR1 MNHEY, CDR2 SVGAGI.

The chain uses TRBV12-5 and TRBJ2-5; TRBD1 aligns across 10 bases. J gave up 5 bases and V 7 bases, and 4 bases lay outside the gene matches. Germline CDR1 is LGHNT and CDR2 is FRNRAP. The CDR3 has 13 amino acids. The CDR3 DNA sequence: TGTGCTAGTGCAGACAGGGGGCTGGAGACCCAGTACTTC. It encodes CASADRGLETQYF.

The V call is TRBV4-1, the J call TRBJ1-6; 11 bases agree with TRBD1. In germline, CDR1 is MGHRA, CDR2 YSYEKL. This CDR3 has 15 residues. Losses at the gene ends were 4 bases for V and 8 bases for J; bases not matched to a gene: 4. The CDR3 loop is CASSRGQGADSPLHF. The CDR3 nucleotides are TGCGCCAGCAGCCGTGGACAGGGGGCCGATTCACCCCTCCACTTT.

The CDR3 protein is CASPAPGDGDRLGTEAFF. The CDR3 region has the DNA TGCGCCAGCCCGGCCCCGGGGGACGGGGATAGACTGGGCACTGAAGCTTTCTTT. The V call is TRBV10-1, the J call TRBJ1-1; tentatively, D is TRBD1 (5 bases). The CDR3 is made up of 18 amino acids. V gave up 8 bases and J gave up 4 bases, with 29 bases separating them. Germline V gene data show CDR1 as WNHNN and CDR2 as SYGVQD (reference sequence).

V is TRBV5-4 and J is TRBJ1-3; the D gene is possibly TRBD1 (5 bases). The CDR3 consists of 16 residues. Deletions cut 3 bases from V and 0 bases from J, with 13 bases between. In germline, CDR1 is SGHNT, CDR2 YYREEE (reference sequence). CDR3 nucleotide sequence: TGTGCCAGCAGCTGGGCGGGACCTACCTCTGGAAACACCATATATTTT. Protein sequence: CASSWAGPTSGNTIYF.

This clone was seen once. This chain uses TRBV6-1 with TRBJ2-3, with TRBD1 matching 11 bases. Germline V gene lookup returns CDR1 MNHNS and CDR2 SASEGT. The J segment lost 4 bases and the V segment lost 4 bases, leaving 1 base of the junction unmatched. The CDR3 is made up of 14 amino acids. The CDR3 DNA sequence: TGTGCCAGCAGTGGGACAGGGGGCGCAGATACGCAGTATTTT. It translates to CASSGTGGADTQYF.

The chain uses TRBV7-3 and TRBJ2-5; 8 bases align to TRBD1. The V segment lost 2 bases and the J segment 5 bases; nucleotides outside the gene matches: 7. CDR1 and CDR2 from the germline V gene are SGHTA and FQGTGA. This CDR3 is 15 amino acids long. The DNA for the CDR3 is TGTGCCAGCAGCTTAGTTGCAGGGGGCGTTGAGACCCAGTACTTC. This gives the protein CASSLVAGGVETQYF.

The rearrangement uses TRBV9 and TRBJ1-2; 7 bases are a match to TRBD1. The CDR3 consists of 14 residues. Per germline, CDR1 SGDLS and CDR2 YYNGEE. Trimming took 0 bases from V and 4 from J; bases not matched to a gene: 3. CDR3: CASSVEPGGYGYTF. For the CDR3, the DNA is TGTGCCAGCAGCGTAGAACCAGGGGGCTATGGCTACACCTTC.

The chain has TRBV6-5 and TRBJ1-3; tentative D call: TRBD1 (6 bases). There are 16 residues in the CDR3. Germline V CDR1 and CDR2: MNHEY, SVGAGI. V shed 2 bases and J shed 2 bases, with 13 bases lying between them. The CDR3 protein is CASSYRRTDPGNTIYF. The CDR3 region has the DNA TGTGCCAGCAGTTACCGCCGGACAGACCCTGGAAACACCATATATTTT.

This sequence joins TRBV7-6 and TRBJ1-1; 10 nucleotides match TRBD1. J lost 0 bases, V lost 5 bases, and 9 bases had no gene match. Looked up from germline, CDR1 is SGHVS and CDR2 is FNYEAQ. The CDR3 loop spans 17 amino acids. The CDR3 DNA sequence: TGTGCCAGCAGCCCCGACAGGGGGCGCATCTTGAACACTGAAGCTTTCTTT. The encoded protein is CASSPDRGRILNTEAFF.

The chain is built from TRBV4-1 and TRBJ1-6; tentative D call: TRBD1 (6 bases). Trimming pared 4 bases from V and 7 bases from J, leaving 17 bases between. The CDR3 has 16 residues. Germline V gene sequence: CDR1 MGHRA, CDR2 YSYEKL. CDR3 region: CASSPETDRTNSPLHF. DNA of the CDR3: TGCGCCAGCAGCCCAGAGACGGACAGAACCAATTCACCCCTCCACTTT.

This clone was counted once. The gene calls are TRBV5-1 and TRBJ1-4; tentative D call: TRBD1 (6 bases). The CDR3 contains 15 residues. V lost 4 bases and J lost 2, with 12 bases in between. In germline, CDR1 is SGHRS, CDR2 YFSETQ. CDR3 sequence: CASSGGGATNEKLFF. The CDR3 DNA is TGCGCCAGCAGCGGAGGGGGGGCTACTAATGAAAAACTGTTTTTT.

The chain joins TRBV4-3 to TRBJ2-5; perhaps TRBD1 as D (5 bases). CDR1 and CDR2 (germline): LGHNA, YSLEER. The CDR3 contains 13 residues. With 4 bases removed from V and 5 bases from J, the gap between germline ends came to 11 bases. CDR3 bases: TGCGCCAGCAGCCGCGGACACCTGGAGACCCAGTACTTC. Its translation is CASSRGHLETQYF.

The chain links TRBV21-1 to TRBJ2-4; TRBD1 was called by the table and not checked on the DNA. TRBV21-1 is given as a pseudogene. The CDR3 runs to 14 residues. CDR3 coding DNA: TGTGCCATCCCGACAGGGAGAGCCAAAAACATTCAGTACTTC. Translating it yields CAIPTGRAKNIQYF.

This clone was seen a handful of times. The chain combines TRBV5-1 with TRBJ2-2; 7 nucleotides line up with TRBD1. The germline gives CDR1 SGHRS, CDR2 YFSETQ. The CDR3 is made up of 16 amino acids. V was pared by 0 bases and J by 1 base, with 3 bases of the junction left unmatched. The CDR3 spells CASSLAGTVNTGELFF. CDR3 sequence (DNA): TGCGCCAGCAGCTTGGCCGGGACAGTGAACACCGGGGAGCTGTTTTTT.

CDR3 bases: TGTGCCTGGAGTGCATCAGGCCGTTTGTTGGGCACCTTC. Its translation: CAWSASGRLLGTF. The chain employs TRBV30 and TRBJ1-2; D not resolved. The V end lost 1 base, the J end lost 13 bases, and 19 bases lay between the germline ends. The CDR3 consists of 13 residues. Germline lookup yields CDR1 GTSNPN and CDR2 SVGIG (reference sequence).

The chain has TRBV30 and TRBJ2-7; TRBD1 matches 7 bases. The CDR3 is 14 residues long. V gave up 2 bases and J gave up 1 base; unmatched junction bases: 5. Germline CDR1 reads GTSNPN; CDR2 reads SVGIG (reference sequence). In DNA form, the CDR3 reads TGTGCCTGGAGTTTGACAGGGCTTTCCTACGAGCAGTACTTC. Translating gives CAWSLTGLSYEQYF.